Detailed here is one T cell receptor (beta chain). Its antigen remains unknown. These data come from a study of human T cells and chemical hapten exposure. Whole-study findings and limits: Positive correlation was observed between PT1 expanded TCR counts and patch test score. TCRs above 1 in 1000 frequency did not change with DPC sensitization.

This CDR3 has 13 amino acids. Between the trimmed V and J ends, which lost 8 bases and 2 bases, there was a span of 13 bases. Germline V gene sequence: CDR1 MNHEY, CDR2 SVGAGI. As for time point: patch test 2, 6 weeks after DPC sensitization. The sample's treatment: therapeutic diphenylcyclopropenone sensitization with weekly scalp DPC. In the original processing: From roughly 23,000 to 640,000 TCRs were found per sample, with a median of about 96,000. TCRdb independently ran MiXCR on the RACE reads; one entry per CDR3 protein. It is TCRdb's table, rather than the study itself, that gives the V and J calls and clone size. The sample has hundreds of thousands of distinct CDR3 sequences, around 6% seen once.

The chain carries TRBV6-5 and TRBJ2-7, with D perhaps matching TRBD1 (6 bases). The starting material was whole blood, obtained in connection with sensitization to the hapten diphenylcyclopropenone (DPC). The source of this sequence is a young woman with alopecia areata. Some clones in this sample may be carry-over from other donors' samples. CDR3 DNA sequence: TGTGCCAGCGAGTCTGACAGGACCTACGAGCAGTACTTC. Its translation: CASESDRTYEQYF.